This is a list of T cell receptor beta chains from one sample in a study of response to subunit inactivated influenza vaccine. TCRdb analysed the RT-PCR reads with MiXCR anew, one entry per CDR3 protein. The data contain roughly 780,000 distinct CDR3 sequences, less than 20% of them singletons. The starting material was PBMCs from blood, obtained 5 days after vaccination. The receptor source for this set is a man between 50 and 59 years old who received an inactivated influenza vaccine. The CDR3 runs from the conserved cysteine through the conserved F or W. A D gene is named only where the DNA matches it firmly. For some rows the clone size is stated as once, few or many, or as a class when expanded; others skip it.

cdr3_aa cdr3_nt clone_size j_call v_call d_call
CASSYSMSRMNTEAFF TGTGCCAGCAGTTACTCGATGTCCAGGATGAACACTGAAGCTTTCTTT few TRBJ1-1 TRBV6-2/TRBV6-3 .
CASSFSAGELFF TGTGCCAGCAGTTTTAGCGCCGGGGAGCTGTTTTTT many TRBJ2-2 TRBV12-3/TRBV12-4 .
CASSLAPGIGTDTQYF TGCGCCAGCAGCTTGGCTCCGGGAATTGGGACAGATACGCAGTATTTT . TRBJ2-3 TRBV5-1 .
CASSVDGRGVYNEQFF TGTGCCAGCAGCGTTGATGGCCGAGGCGTATACAATGAGCAGTTCTTC few TRBJ2-1 TRBV9 .
CASSQVLSGREQFF TGCGCCAGCAGCCAAGTATTATCGGGGAGGGAGCAGTTCTTC . TRBJ2-1 TRBV4-3 .
CASSLALRGKFSHNEQFF TGCGCCAGCAGCTTGGCTTTGCGGGGGAAATTTTCCCACAATGAGCAGTTCTTC . TRBJ2-1 TRBV5-1 TRBD2
CASSESGGANTGELFF TGCGCCAGCAGTGAGTCGGGGGGCGCGAACACCGGGGAGCTGTTTTTT . TRBJ2-2 TRBV10-1 .
CSVGSSTANYGYTF TGCAGCGTTGGTTCGTCGACAGCGAATTATGGCTACACCTTC . TRBJ1-2 TRBV29-1 .
CASSMDRTTGELFF TGCGCCAGCAGCATGGACAGGACCACCGGGGAGCTGTTTTTT . TRBJ2-2 TRBV5-1 TRBD1
CASSYGVARNEQFF TGTGCCAGCAGTTACGGGGTAGCGAGGAATGAGCAGTTCTTC few TRBJ2-1 TRBV6-2/TRBV6-3 .
CASRLPGLAFDEQFF TGTGCCAGCAGATTGCCGGGACTAGCCTTCGATGAGCAGTTCTTC . TRBJ2-1 TRBV6-1 TRBD2
CASTRTDGYNEQFF TGCGCCAGCACCCGTACAGACGGTTACAATGAGCAGTTCTTC . TRBJ2-1 TRBV5-1 .
CASSFGQVTEAFF TGTGCCAGCAGTTTCGGGCAGGTCACTGAAGCTTTCTTT . TRBJ1-1 TRBV12-3/TRBV12-4 .
CASSYSSEKLFF TGTGCCAGCAGTTACTCGTCTGAAAAACTGTTTTTT few TRBJ1-4 TRBV6-2/TRBV6-3 .
CASSPLSGQETQYF TGTGCCAGCAGCCCTCTTAGCGGCCAAGAGACCCAGTACTTC . TRBJ2-5 TRBV3-1 .
CASSLARLLYNEQFF TGTGCCAGCAGCTTGGCAAGGCTCCTATACAATGAGCAGTTCTTC few TRBJ2-1 TRBV5-6 .
CASSLFLLNEQFF TGTGCCAGCAGTTTGTTCCTGTTGAATGAGCAGTTCTTC . TRBJ2-1 TRBV6-2/TRBV6-3 .
CSALGLAGGYNEQFF TGCAGTGCTCTGGGACTAGCGGGAGGATACAATGAGCAGTTCTTC few TRBJ2-1 TRBV20-1 TRBD2
CSVSQAGAIDGYTF TGCAGCGTCTCTCAGGCGGGGGCGATCGATGGCTACACCTTC . TRBJ1-2 TRBV29-1 .
CASSLDPWGRARRSTDTQYF TGTGCCAGCAGCTTAGATCCTTGGGGGAGGGCCCGTAGAAGCACAGATACGCAGTATTTT few TRBJ2-3 TRBV11-2 TRBD2
CSARQGLLAKNIQYF TGCAGTGCCCGACAGGGACTTCTAGCCAAAAACATTCAGTACTTC few TRBJ2-4 TRBV20-1 .
CASRGGGSGTEAFF TGTGCCTCTAGGGGTGGGGGCAGCGGCACTGAAGCTTTCTTT few TRBJ1-1 TRBV6-1 .
CAISDSGGLIGNEQFF TGTGCCATCAGTGACTCGGGGGGGCTGATCGGCAATGAGCAGTTCTTC . TRBJ2-1 TRBV10-3 TRBD2
CASSLNGRWDTQYF TGTGCCAGCAGTTTAAATGGTCGGTGGGATACGCAGTATTTT . TRBJ2-3 TRBV28 .
CASSRGQSHLYNEQFF TGTGCCAGCAGCCGAGGACAGTCCCACCTCTACAATGAGCAGTTCTTC . TRBJ2-1 TRBV14 .
CSTRGSNYGYTF TGCAGTACCAGGGGTTCTAACTATGGCTACACCTTC many TRBJ1-2 TRBV20-1 .
CASRSTGGGETQYF TGTGCCAGCAGATCGACGGGGGGCGGGGAGACCCAGTACTTC few TRBJ2-5 TRBV7-2 .
CASSLGTSGRGETQYF TGCGCCAGCAGCTTGGGGACTAGCGGGAGGGGAGAGACCCAGTACTTC . TRBJ2-5 TRBV5-1 TRBD2
CASFRGGTGSSYEQYF TGTGCCAGCTTTAGGGGAGGTACGGGGAGCTCCTACGAGCAGTACTTC few TRBJ2-7 TRBV7-8 .
CASGLGPSSEQFF TGTGCTAGTGGTTTGGGCCCCTCCAGCGAGCAGTTCTTC few TRBJ2-1 TRBV12-5 .
CASSLVPGGELFF TGTGCCAGCAGCTTGGTACCGGGCGGGGAGCTGTTTTTT few TRBJ2-2 TRBV5-6 .
CSVDQRTGKLFF TGCAGCGTTGACCAACGGACGGGGAAGCTGTTTTTT few TRBJ2-2 TRBV29-1 .
CASRGYRAGANVLTF TGTGCCAGCAGAGGGTACAGAGCTGGGGCCAACGTCCTGACTTTC . TRBJ2-6 TRBV11-2 .
CASSASDTDTQYF TGTGCCAGCAGCGCCTCGGACACAGATACGCAGTATTTT . TRBJ2-3 TRBV4-2 .
CASSQRGQVNYGYTF TGTGCCAGCAGCCAGAGGGGACAGGTTAACTATGGCTACACCTTC once TRBJ1-2 TRBV7-8 TRBD1
CASNTSQGIPSYEQYF TGTGCCAGCAATACATCCCAGGGGATACCCTCCTACGAGCAGTACTTC . TRBJ2-7 TRBV12-3/TRBV12-4 .
CSGPGQGARVRNQPQHF TGCAGCGGTCCGGGACAGGGGGCCCGTGTCCGCAATCAGCCCCAGCATTTT . TRBJ1-5 TRBV29-1 TRBD1
CASSKGTSGTYEQYF TGTGCCAGCAGCAAGGGGACTAGCGGGACCTACGAGCAGTACTTC . TRBJ2-7 TRBV7-9 TRBD2
CSVLRPNEQYF TGCAGTGTCCTTCGTCCTAACGAGCAGTACTTC few TRBJ2-7 TRBV20-1 .
CASSDGVNAYEQYF TGTGCCAGCAGCGACGGGGTGAACGCCTACGAGCAGTACTTC few TRBJ2-7 TRBV11-2 .
CASSAVAETQYF TGCGCCAGCAGTGCGGTTGCGGAGACCCAGTACTTC many TRBJ2-5 TRBV10-2 .
CASSRSRDSTTNEKLFF TGCGCCAGCAGCAGGTCACGGGACAGCACAACTAATGAAAAACTGTTTTTT many TRBJ1-4 TRBV5-1 TRBD1
CASSDVNGRTTGELFF TGCGCCAGCAGTGACGTCAACGGGAGGACTACCGGGGAGCTGTTTTTT few TRBJ2-2 TRBV10-2 TRBD2
CASSPGAASYNEQFF TGTGCCAGCTCACCGGGCGCAGCCTCCTACAATGAGCAGTTCTTC . TRBJ2-1 TRBV18 .
CASSFRVLRETQYF TGTGCCAGCAGCTTTAGGGTCTTGCGGGAGACCCAGTACTTC . TRBJ2-5 TRBV5-6 .
CSAWLAVKTQYF TGCAGTGCTTGGCTAGCGGTAAAGACCCAGTACTTC . TRBJ2-5 TRBV20-1 TRBD2